The 10 T cell receptor beta chains reported below all come from one sample, sequenced in a study of blood T cell repertoires in COVID-19 (dated by TCRdb to between 2020 and 2021). The protocol used for the library was the immunoSEQ multiplex PCR assay. This immuneACCESS table, as held by TCRdb, lists in-frame sequences with V and J called but not all clones. Of the missing ones, under half trace to an unresolved V gene in checked studies; the others have no known cause. Across this sample there are 130,000 or so clones, with almost 70% seen only once. The ten most abundant clones make up 2% to 2.5% of the sample. Material for sequencing was peripheral blood. The origin of the receptors is a woman between 70 and 85 years old with acute or convalescent COVID-19.

The rearrangement joins TRBV27 to TRBJ2-3; 7 bases align to TRBD2. V shed 2 bases, J shed 3 bases, and the junction held 5 bases outside the gene matches. CDR3 size: 15 residues. From germline, CDR1 is MNHEY and CDR2 SMNVEV (reference sequence). CDR3 sequence: CASSLESSGTDTQYF. As DNA, the CDR3 is TGTGCCAGCAGTTTAGAGTCTAGCGGTACAGATACGCAGTATTTT.

This clone appeared a few times. This chain joins TRBV5-4 and TRBJ1-3, with 7 bases lining up with TRBD1. V dropped 4 bases and J dropped 4; count of bases not matched to a gene: 11. The CDR3 spans 16 residues. Germline CDR1 SGHNT, CDR2 YYREEE (reference sequence). The CDR3 DNA reads TGTGCCAGCAGCCCACAGGGGTTCAGTAGCGGAAACACCATATATTTT. Protein product: CASSPQGFSSGNTIYF.

The chain has TRBV2 and TRBJ1-2, with TRBD1 matching over 8 bases. V shed 7 bases, J shed 6 bases, and the junction held 4 bases outside the gene matches. CDR1 is SNHLY, CDR2 FYNNEI, per germline. The CDR3 has 12 amino acids. The CDR3: CASIAGGNGYTF. Written as DNA, the CDR3 is TGTGCCAGCATCGCAGGGGGCAATGGCTACACCTTC.

The V call is TRBV10-3, the J call TRBJ1-2; no clear D. The CDR3 runs 15 residues. Trimming cost V 3 bases and J 4 bases, with 15 bases left between them. Germline CDR1 is ENHRY and CDR2 is SYGVKD. The CDR3, as DNA: TGTGCCATCAGTGATCCCCGCGATTCGGGCTATGGCTACACCTTC. Translating gives CAISDPRDSGYGYTF.

This clone has a handful of counts. The chain combines TRBV18 with TRBJ2-2; 10 bases are shared with TRBD1. V lost 3 bases and J lost 10; bases outside the gene matches: 5. CDR1 is KGHSH, CDR2 LQKENI, per germline. The length of the CDR3 is 14 residues. The CDR3 nucleotides read TGTGCCAGCTCACCCGGGACAGGGGCATTGGAGCTGTTTTTT. It encodes CASSPGTGALELFF.

The chain carries TRBV7-9 and TRBJ2-2; TRBD1 agrees at 7 bases. Germline V gene sequence: CDR1 SEHNR, CDR2 FQNEAQ (reference sequence). CDR3 size: 15 residues. V was pared by 5 bases and J by 1 base, with 4 bases of the junction left unmatched. CDR3 sequence (DNA): TGTGCCAGCAGCCTCCGACAGGGGAACACCGGGGAGCTGTTTTTT. This codes for CASSLRQGNTGELFF.

The chain recombines TRBV19 with TRBJ1-1; 9 bases are shared with TRBD1. The germline V gene has CDR1 LNHDA and CDR2 SQIVND (reference sequence). This CDR3 is built from 16 residues. V gave up 3 bases and J gave up 1 base; unmatched junction bases: 6. The chain's CDR3 is CASSINRGLRNTEAFF. Written as DNA, the CDR3 is TGTGCCAGTAGTATCAACAGGGGGCTGAGGAACACTGAAGCTTTCTTT.

In its sample, this clone was seen a few times. This chain connects TRBV20-1 to TRBJ2-1; TRBD2 agrees at 7 bases. The CDR3 contains 14 residues. V lost 3 bases to trimming and J lost 4 bases; unmatched junction nucleotides: 6. Germline CDR1 reads DFQATT; CDR2 reads SNEGSKA (reference sequence). CDR3 residues: CSASLPSGYNEQFF. The CDR3 DNA reads TGCAGTGCTAGTCTTCCTAGCGGTTACAATGAGCAGTTCTTC.

This CDR3 reads CASSELNNEQFF. The CDR3 region has the DNA TGTGCCAGCAGTGAATTAAACAATGAGCAGTTCTTC. The chain is built from TRBV25-1 and TRBJ2-1; D is unresolved. Germline CDR1 and CDR2: MGHDK and SYGVNS. Deletions cut 1 base from V and 5 bases from J, with 3 bases between. CDR3 size: 12 residues.

The chain's CDR3 is CASSSYGTGDTDTQYF. The DNA of the CDR3 is TGTGCCAGCAGCTCCTACGGGACAGGAGACACAGATACGCAGTATTTT. The genes are TRBV5-4 and TRBJ2-3; 8 bases are a match to TRBD1. J gave up 2 bases and V 3 bases, and 8 bases lay outside the gene matches. Germline lookup yields CDR1 SGHNT and CDR2 YYREEE (reference sequence). This CDR3 is 16 amino acids long.